Here is one T cell receptor beta chain with its context. The antigen remains unidentified. The data derive from a study of cytomegalovirus exposure and HLA in healthy donors. Study as a whole: Unique TCRs from HLA-typed donors, about 85 million of them, were held in an early data release.

Germline V gives CDR1 SGHRS, CDR2 YFSETQ. The CDR3 sequence is 12 residues long. Trimming removed 9 bases from V and 7 bases from J, with 16 bases in between. The PCR used 60 Vbeta and 13 Jbeta primers. Here immunoSEQ multiplex PCR was the method, and the copy in TCRdb shows in-frame clones only, minus some. Listed are 55,000 to 85,000 clones; roughly 1.7% falls within the top ten. Study-level results: Most TCR sequences showed up rarely, but some public TCRs showed up in many donors. In vitro work confirmed that a few CMV-associated chains recognize CMV antigens.

The chain employs TRBV5-1 and TRBJ1-1; tentative D call: TRBD1 (5 bases). Sequencing was performed on PBMCs. This TCR was sampled from a woman aged 25 to 45 in good health and CMV-seronegative. The chain's CDR3 is CATRQIQGEAFF. CDR3 coding DNA: TGCGCCACCCGACAGATCCAGGGTGAAGCTTTCTTT.